What follows is one T cell receptor (beta chain) and its context. It has no known antigen specificity. A commercial ELISA kit detecting HCMV-specific IgG in serum was used to determine HCMV serostatus. Peripheral blood mononuclear cells were isolated from blood by Ficoll density gradient centrifugation. The listed sequencing device is Illumina HiSeq 2000. The TCR beta cDNA libraries were made using 5'RACE template switching, a step that added both a universal primer site and unique molecular identifiers. cDNA synthesis was primed from the TCR beta constant segment, followed by two successive PCR amplification steps. Per the original workflow: MIGEC was used to demultiplex reads and group reads by UMI, and MiTCR was used to assemble and quantify clonotypes. To exclude erroneous sequences, any TCR cDNA sequence not supported by at least two reads was discarded. The tcR package was used for downstream repertoire analysis, and clonotypes were matched between fractions using CDR3 nucleotide sequence together with V segment. VDJmatch was used to annotate antigen specificity against VDJdb, with one amino acid substitution allowed in CDR3. TCRdb reprocessed the reads, so every CDR3 protein sequence counts as one entry and DNA is not shown. TCRdb's processing, not the authors' own work, is the source of the V and J calls. The sample's records list roughly 180,000 distinct CDR3 sequences. The ten largest account for around 20% of the sample.

These data belong to a study of T cells expressing NK-cell markers (dated by TCRdb to 2020 to 2022). Context from the whole study: TCR beta-chain repertoires were profiled in sorted CD3+CD56+NKG2C+, CD3+CD56+NKG2C- and CD3+CD56-NKG2C+ T-cell subsets from several donors. Among the eight sequenced donors, seven were HCMV-seropositive and one was HCMV-seronegative. Randomly selected healthy volunteers, three men and five women, were used as the eight sequenced donors. Libraries were sequenced as 2 x 150 bp reads on Illumina HiSeq 2000/2500, MiSeq or NextSeq.

From the cysteine through the phenylalanine, the CDR3 covers 16 amino acids. The record lacks a DNA sequence. The germline V gene (reference sequence) provides CDR1 LNHDA and CDR2 SQIVND. What the research found in general, with its limitations: In a handful of donors, the dominant CD3+CD56+NKG2C+ clonotypes were among the top 10 CD8+ clonotypes and accounted for about 1.0-8% of CD8+ T cells. Whether the expanded NKG2C-expressing T cell clones were specific for HCMV antigens remained unclear. Those dominant clonotypes were again the most abundant among CD3+CD56-NKG2C+ cells in a handful of donors, at about 25-60.1%.

The TCR originated in a man aged 18-75 years in good health. The chain is assembled from TRBV19 and TRBJ2-7; the D gene TCRdb calls, TRBD2, cannot be checked with no DNA. Sequenced sample: blood T cells: a sorted CD56 or NKG2C T cell subset, CD4+ or CD8+ T cells, or bulk PBMC T cells (not recorded which). Here the CDR3 is given as CASSEERKRVPYEQYF.